What follows is one T cell receptor (beta chain) and its context. Its specificity is unknown. Documented treatment: roughly 10-day PBMC culture with coronavirus spike peptide pools or control peptides (ViraFEST assay). From germline, CDR1 is SGHTA and CDR2 FQGNSA. Losses at the gene ends were 5 bases for V and 6 bases for J; bases not matched to a gene: 11. The CDR3 has 15 amino acids. CD4+ T cells that had been cultured provided DNA sequenced with the Oncomine TCR Beta short-read assay. MiXCR was run by TCRdb on the PCR reads, yielding one entry per CDR3 protein. The sample holds around 13,000 distinct CDR3 sequences, about 72% seen once. This sample is drawn from a study of vaccination and CD4 T cells after COVID-19.

The receptor comes from a human donor who had recovered from COVID-19. Sequencing used CD4+ T cells from blood, cultured in vitro. V usage is TRBV7-2 and J usage is TRBJ2-5, with 8 positions matching TRBD1. CDR3 sequence reads: CASSGQGLNGKTQYF. The CDR3 bases are TGTGCCAGCAGCGGACAGGGTTTAAACGGGAAGACCCAGTACTTC.